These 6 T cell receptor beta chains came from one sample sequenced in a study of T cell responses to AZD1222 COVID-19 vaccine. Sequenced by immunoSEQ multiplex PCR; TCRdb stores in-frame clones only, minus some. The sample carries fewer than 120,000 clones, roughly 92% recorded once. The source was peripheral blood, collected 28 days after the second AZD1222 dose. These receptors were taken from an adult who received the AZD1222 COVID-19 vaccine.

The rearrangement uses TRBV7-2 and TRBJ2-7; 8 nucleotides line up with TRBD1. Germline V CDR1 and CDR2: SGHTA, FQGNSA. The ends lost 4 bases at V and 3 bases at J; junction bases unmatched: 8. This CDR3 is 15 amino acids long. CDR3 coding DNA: TGTGCCAGCAGCTGGCGGCCAGGGGGCATCTACGAGCAGTACTTC. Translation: CASSWRPGGIYEQYF.

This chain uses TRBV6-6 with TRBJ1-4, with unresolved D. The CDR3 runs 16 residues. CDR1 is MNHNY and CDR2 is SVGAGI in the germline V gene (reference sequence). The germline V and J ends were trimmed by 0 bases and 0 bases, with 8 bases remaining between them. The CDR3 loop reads CASSYSKDATNEKLFF. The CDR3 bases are TGTGCCAGCAGTTACTCGAAGGATGCAACTAATGAAAAACTGTTTTTT.

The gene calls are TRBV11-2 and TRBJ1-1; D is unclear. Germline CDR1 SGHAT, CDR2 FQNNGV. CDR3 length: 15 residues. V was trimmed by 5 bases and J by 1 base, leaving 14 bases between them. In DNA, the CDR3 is TGTGCCAGCAGCATAAACCCGGACCCGAACACTGAAGCTTTCTTT. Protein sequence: CASSINPDPNTEAFF.

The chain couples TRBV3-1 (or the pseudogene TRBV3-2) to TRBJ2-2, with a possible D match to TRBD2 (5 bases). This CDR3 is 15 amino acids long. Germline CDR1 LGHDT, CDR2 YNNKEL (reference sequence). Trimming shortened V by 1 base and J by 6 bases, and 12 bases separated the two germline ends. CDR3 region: CASSQVEESAGELFF. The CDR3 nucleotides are TGTGCCAGCAGCCAAGTGGAGGAGTCGGCCGGGGAGCTGTTTTTT.

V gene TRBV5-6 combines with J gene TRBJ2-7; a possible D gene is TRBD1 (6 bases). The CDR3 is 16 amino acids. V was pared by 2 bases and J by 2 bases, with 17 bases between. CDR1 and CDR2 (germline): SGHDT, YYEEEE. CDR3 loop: CASSFLGKGDPYEQYF. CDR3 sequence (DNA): TGTGCCAGCAGCTTCTTAGGGAAGGGGGACCCCTACGAGCAGTACTTC. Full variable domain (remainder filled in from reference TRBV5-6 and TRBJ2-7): DAGVTQSPTHLIKTRGQQVTLRCSPKSGHDTVSWYQQALGQGPQFIFQYYEEEERQRGNFPDRFSGHQFPNYSSELNVNALLLGDSALYLCASSFLGKGDPYEQYFGPGTRLTVT.

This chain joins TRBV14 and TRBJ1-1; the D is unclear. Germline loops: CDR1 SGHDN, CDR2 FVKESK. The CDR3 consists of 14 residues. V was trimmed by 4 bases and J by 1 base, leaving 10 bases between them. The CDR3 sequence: CASSPGLGNTEAFF. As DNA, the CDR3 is TGTGCCAGCAGCCCGGGCCTAGGGAACACTGAAGCTTTCTTT.